Listed below are T cell receptor beta chains from one sample, sequenced in a study of T cell repertoires in cytomegalovirus infection. One entry per CDR3 protein results from TCRdb running MiXCR on the reads. Among around 530,000 distinct CDR3 sequences listed, 16% were seen once. The sample was CD8+ T cells from PBMCs. Every receptor here comes from a human donor in good health (CMV status not recorded). Some clones in this sample may be carry-over from other donors' samples. Each CDR3 is given with its conserved first and last residue. The D gene is left open where the match is weak. A row's size may be missing; if present it is once, few, many or a size class.

.	TRBJ1-1	13	TRBV12-3/TRBV12-4	many	CASTGNMNTEAFF	TGTGCCAGTACAGGGAACATGAACACTGAAGCTTTCTTT
.	TRBJ2-1	12	TRBV27	many	CASFSGYNEQFF	TGTGCCAGTTTTAGCGGCTACAATGAGCAGTTCTTC
TRBD1	TRBJ1-4	15	TRBV30	few	CAWSVRRGQGEKLFF	TGTGCCTGGAGTGTACGCAGGGGGCAGGGTGAAAAACTGTTTTTT
.	TRBJ1-1	14	TRBV20-1	few	CSARDGARNTEAFF	TGCAGTGCGAGGGACGGAGCCCGGAACACTGAAGCTTTCTTT
TRBD2	TRBJ2-7	14	TRBV20-1	.	CSGRGSGRAYEQYF	TGCAGTGGCCGCGGTAGCGGGAGGGCCTACGAGCAGTACTTC
.	TRBJ2-1	16	TRBV19	many	CASSIGAYDFYNEQFF	TGTGCCAGTAGTATAGGGGCCTACGATTTCTACAATGAGCAGTTCTTC
.	TRBJ1-2	12	TRBV28	.	CASSLIESGYTF	TGTGCCAGCAGTTTAATTGAATCTGGCTACACCTTC
.	TRBJ1-6	13	TRBV6-1	many	CASSGSRGYPLHF	TGTGCCAGCAGTGGCTCCAGGGGTTATCCCCTCCACTTT
.	TRBJ1-5	15	TRBV6-1	few	CASSEGEGPWQPQHF	TGTGCCAGCAGTGAAGGTGAGGGCCCCTGGCAGCCCCAGCATTTT
TRBD2	TRBJ2-3	13	TRBV30	.	CAWSSGRADTQYF	TGTGCCTGGAGCAGCGGGAGGGCAGATACGCAGTATTTT
.	TRBJ1-6	12	TRBV19	few	CASSIGGVPLHF	TGTGCCAGTAGTATAGGTGGAGTCCCCCTCCACTTT
TRBD1	TRBJ1-2	12	TRBV19	few	CATMQGGRGYTF	TGTGCCACCATGCAGGGGGGACGAGGCTACACCTTC
.	TRBJ1-2	16	TRBV7-3	many	CASSLRGGGTVYGYTF	TGTGCCAGCAGCTTAAGGGGTGGTGGAACAGTCTATGGCTACACCTTC
TRBD1	TRBJ1-6	18	TRBV11-2	many	CASSSWTGGSSYNSPLHF	TGTGCCAGCAGCTCATGGACAGGGGGGAGCTCCTATAATTCACCCCTCCACTTT
TRBD2	TRBJ2-2	13	TRBV19	few	CAIRLAGTGELFF	TGTGCCATCAGACTAGCGGGAACCGGGGAGCTGTTTTTT
.	TRBJ2-7	12	TRBV4-1	many	CASSQDSHEQYF	TGCGCCAGCAGCCAAGACTCCCACGAGCAGTACTTC
TRBD2	TRBJ2-2	15	TRBV9	.	CASSVAGGPDGELFF	TGTGCCAGCAGCGTAGCGGGAGGGCCCGACGGGGAGCTGTTTTTT
TRBD1	TRBJ2-4	17	TRBV7-9	many	CASSEGQGNTAKNIQYF	TGTGCCAGCAGCGAGGGACAGGGGAATACTGCCAAAAACATTCAGTACTTC
.	TRBJ2-7	13	TRBV7-8	many	CASSFGARYEQYF	TGTGCCAGCAGCTTTGGGGCCCGTTACGAGCAGTACTTC
TRBD1	TRBJ2-5	11	TRBV25-1	few	CASSVTGQRLF	TGTGCCAGCAGTGTTACGGGACAGAGGCTTTTC
.	TRBJ1-2	16	TRBV9	few	CASSALAQGRGYGYTF	TGTGCCAGCAGCGCTTTAGCTCAGGGAAGAGGGTATGGCTACACCTTC
.	TRBJ2-3	16	TRBV20-1	few	CSARQPGSLNTDTQYF	TGCAGTGCGCGACAGCCGGGGTCCTTGAACACAGATACGCAGTATTTT
.	TRBJ2-1	15	TRBV5-1	.	CASSLVEGLTNEQFF	TGCGCCAGCAGCTTGGTGGAGGGACTGACCAATGAGCAGTTCTTC
.	TRBJ1-1	14	TRBV19	many	CASSIAKRNTEAFF	TGTGCCAGTAGTATTGCAAAGCGGAACACTGAAGCTTTCTTT
TRBD2	TRBJ2-7	16	TRBV29-1	few	CSVDGVAGDHTYEQYF	TGCAGCGTTGATGGGGTAGCGGGGGACCATACCTACGAGCAGTACTTC
.	TRBJ2-3	16	TRBV24-1	.	CATSDLQGYSTDTQYF	TGTGCCACCAGTGATTTGCAAGGCTATAGCACAGATACGCAGTATTTT
TRBD2	TRBJ2-3	17	TRBV4-2	.	CASSQETSGRASDTQYF	TGTGCCAGCAGCCAAGAAACTAGCGGGAGGGCCTCAGATACGCAGTATTTT
TRBD2	TRBJ2-3	15	TRBV7-9	many	CASSPWTSRTDTQYF	TGTGCCAGCAGCCCTTGGACTAGCCGCACAGATACGCAGTATTTT
.	TRBJ1-1	16	TRBV12-3/TRBV12-4	.	CATTYTTGTMNTEAFF	TGTGCCACCACCTACACGACAGGAACTATGAACACTGAAGCTTTCTTT
TRBD2	TRBJ2-3	14	TRBV28	few	CASRLADYTDTQYF	TGTGCCAGCCGACTAGCGGACTACACAGATACGCAGTATTTT
TRBD1	TRBJ1-1	15	TRBV27	few	CASSDGTGGRTEAFF	TGTGCCAGCAGTGACGGCACAGGGGGTCGGACTGAAGCTTTCTTT
.	TRBJ2-7	14	TRBV28	.	CASMRWGLDYEQYF	TGTGCCAGCATGAGGTGGGGGCTAGACTACGAGCAGTACTTC
.	TRBJ2-5	15	TRBV28	few	CASGYWTRGAETQYF	TGTGCCAGCGGCTACTGGACAAGGGGCGCCGAGACCCAGTACTTC
.	TRBJ2-2	13	TRBV5-6	many	CASSLGVTGELFF	TGTGCCAGCAGCTTGGGGGTTACCGGGGAGCTGTTTTTT
TRBD1	TRBJ1-2	13	TRBV7-9	.	CASSGQGLSGYTF	TGTGCCAGCAGCGGACAGGGACTGAGTGGCTACACCTTC
.	TRBJ1-1	17	TRBV19	many	CASSIIGRGRNDTEAFF	TGTGCCAGTAGTATAATCGGTAGGGGGAGAAATGACACTGAAGCTTTCTTT
.	TRBJ2-1	17	TRBV11-1	many	CASSLGTGLEGSDEQFF	TGTGCCAGCAGCTTAGGGACCGGGCTAGAAGGGTCCGATGAGCAGTTCTTC
TRBD2	TRBJ2-5	17	TRBV7-9	.	CASSLDSTSGRRETQYF	TGTGCCAGCAGCTTAGATTCGACTAGCGGGAGACGAGAGACCCAGTACTTC
.	TRBJ2-1	14	TRBV10-3	many	CASRDSGSYNEQFF	TGTGCCAGCAGGGACTCGGGCTCCTACAATGAGCAGTTCTTC
.	TRBJ2-7	13	TRBV20-1	.	CSAREAGEDEQYF	TGCAGTGCTAGAGAGGCAGGAGAGGACGAGCAGTACTTC
TRBD2	TRBJ2-3	16	TRBV12-3/TRBV12-4	few	CASSSATSGGAGTQYF	TGTGCCAGCAGTTCGGCGACTAGCGGGGGGGCCGGGACGCAGTATTTT
.	TRBJ1-5	12	TRBV13	once	CASSKRDQPQHF	TGTGCCAGCAGCAAAAGGGATCAGCCCCAGCATTTT
.	TRBJ2-7	15	TRBV12-3/TRBV12-4	many	CASSSYRGLNYEQYF	TGTGCCAGCAGTTCATACAGGGGACTGAACTACGAGCAGTACTTC
TRBD2	TRBJ2-1	16	TRBV7-3	many	CASSLTGTSGDNEQFF	TGTGCCAGCAGCCTTACCGGGACTAGCGGGGATAATGAGCAGTTCTTC
TRBD2	TRBJ2-7	12	TRBV5-1	many	CASSLAGGEQYF	TGTGCCAGCAGTTTAGCGGGAGGCGAGCAGTACTTC